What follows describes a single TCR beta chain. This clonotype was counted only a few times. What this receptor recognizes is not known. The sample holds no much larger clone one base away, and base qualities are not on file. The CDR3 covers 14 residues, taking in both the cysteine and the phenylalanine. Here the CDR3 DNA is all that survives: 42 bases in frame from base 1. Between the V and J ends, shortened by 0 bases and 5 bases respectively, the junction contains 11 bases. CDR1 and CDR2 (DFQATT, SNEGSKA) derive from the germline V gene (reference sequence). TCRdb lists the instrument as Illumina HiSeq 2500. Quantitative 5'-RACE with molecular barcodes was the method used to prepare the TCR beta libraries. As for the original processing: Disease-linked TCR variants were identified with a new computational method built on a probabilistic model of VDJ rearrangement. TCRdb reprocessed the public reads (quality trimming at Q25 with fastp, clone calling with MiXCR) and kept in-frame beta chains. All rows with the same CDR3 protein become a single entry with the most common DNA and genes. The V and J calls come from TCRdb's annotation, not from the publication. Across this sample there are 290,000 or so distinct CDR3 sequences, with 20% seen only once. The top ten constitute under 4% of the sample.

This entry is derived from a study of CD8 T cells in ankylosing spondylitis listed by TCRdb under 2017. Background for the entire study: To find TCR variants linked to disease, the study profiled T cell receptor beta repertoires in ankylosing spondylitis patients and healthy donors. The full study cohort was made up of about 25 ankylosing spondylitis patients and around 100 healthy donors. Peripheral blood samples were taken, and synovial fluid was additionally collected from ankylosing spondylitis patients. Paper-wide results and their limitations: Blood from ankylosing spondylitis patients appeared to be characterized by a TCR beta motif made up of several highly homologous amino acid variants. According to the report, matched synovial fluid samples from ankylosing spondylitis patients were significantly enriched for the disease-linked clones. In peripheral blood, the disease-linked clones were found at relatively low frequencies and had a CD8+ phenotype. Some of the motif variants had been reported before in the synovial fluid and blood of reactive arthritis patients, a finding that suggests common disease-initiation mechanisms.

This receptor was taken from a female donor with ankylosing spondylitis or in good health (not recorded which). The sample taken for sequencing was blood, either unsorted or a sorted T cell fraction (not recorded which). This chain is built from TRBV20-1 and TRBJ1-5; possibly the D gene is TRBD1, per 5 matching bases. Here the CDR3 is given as CSARETARDQPQHF. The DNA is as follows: TGCAGTGCTAGAGAGACGGCCAGGGATCAGCCCCAGCATTTT.